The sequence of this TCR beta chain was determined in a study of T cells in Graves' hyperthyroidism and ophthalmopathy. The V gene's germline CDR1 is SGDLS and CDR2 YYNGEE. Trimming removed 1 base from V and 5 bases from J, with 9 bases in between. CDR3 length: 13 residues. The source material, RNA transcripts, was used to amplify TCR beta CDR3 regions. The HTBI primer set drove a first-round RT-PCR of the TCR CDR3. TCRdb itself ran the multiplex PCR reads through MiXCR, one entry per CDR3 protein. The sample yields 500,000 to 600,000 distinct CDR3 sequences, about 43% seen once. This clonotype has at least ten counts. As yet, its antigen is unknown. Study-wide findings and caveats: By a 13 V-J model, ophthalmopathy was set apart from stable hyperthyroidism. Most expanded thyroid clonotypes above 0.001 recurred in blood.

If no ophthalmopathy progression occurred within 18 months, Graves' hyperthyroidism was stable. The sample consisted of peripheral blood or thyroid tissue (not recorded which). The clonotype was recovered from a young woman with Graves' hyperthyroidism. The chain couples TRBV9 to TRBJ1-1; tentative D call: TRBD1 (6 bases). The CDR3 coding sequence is TGTGCCAGCAGCGTAACAGGGAGGACTGAAGCTTTCTTT. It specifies CASSVTGRTEAFF. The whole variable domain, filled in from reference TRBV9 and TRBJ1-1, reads DSGVTQTPKHLITATGQRVTLRCSPRSGDLSVYWYQQSLDQGLQFLIQYYNGEERAKGNILERFSAQQFPDLHSELNLSSLELGDSALYFCASSVTGRTEAFFGQGTRLTVV.